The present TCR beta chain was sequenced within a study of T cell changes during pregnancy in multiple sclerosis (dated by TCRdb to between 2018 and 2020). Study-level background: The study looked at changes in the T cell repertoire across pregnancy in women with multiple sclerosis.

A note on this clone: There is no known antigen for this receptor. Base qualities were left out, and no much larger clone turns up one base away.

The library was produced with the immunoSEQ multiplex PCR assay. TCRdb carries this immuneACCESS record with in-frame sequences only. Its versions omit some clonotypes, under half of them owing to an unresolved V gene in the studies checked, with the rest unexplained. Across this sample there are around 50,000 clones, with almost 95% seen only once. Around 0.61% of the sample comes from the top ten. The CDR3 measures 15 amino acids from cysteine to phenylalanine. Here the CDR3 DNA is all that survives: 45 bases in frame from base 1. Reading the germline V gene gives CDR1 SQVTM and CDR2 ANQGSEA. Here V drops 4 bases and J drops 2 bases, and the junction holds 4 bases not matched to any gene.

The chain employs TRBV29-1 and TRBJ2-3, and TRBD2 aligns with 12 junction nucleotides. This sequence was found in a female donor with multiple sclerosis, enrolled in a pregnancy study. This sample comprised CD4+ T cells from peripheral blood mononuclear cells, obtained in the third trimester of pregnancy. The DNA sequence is TGCAGCGTTGCGGCTAGCGGGAGGGCCACAGATACGCAGTATTTT. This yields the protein CSVAASGRATDTQYF.